The 15 T cell receptor beta chains below come from one sample, sequenced in a study of identical twins. TCRdb analysed the 5' RACE reads with MiXCR anew, one entry per CDR3 protein. This table holds 1.5 million to 2 million distinct CDR3 sequences, less than 35% found once. The sequenced material came from cord blood. These receptor sequences come from a newborn girl in good health.

Of note for this clonotype: A much larger clonotype is one base distant, so this may be a read error. The chain has TRBV4-2 and TRBJ2-1; D unresolved. The J call may be mistaken, given a closer DNA end match to TRBJ2-7. The CDR3 is 14 residues long. From germline, CDR1 is LGHNA and CDR2 YNFKEQ. The CDR3 DNA sequence: TGTGCCAGCAGGCCAAGAGCCTCCTACAATGAGCAGTACTTC. Translating gives CASRPRASYNEQYF.

The CDR3 protein is CASSFGSVTDTQYF. In nucleotides, the CDR3 is TGCGCCAGCAGCTTTGGTAGCGTCACAGATACGCAGTATTTT. The V gene is TRBV5-1, the J gene TRBJ2-3, with a possible D match to TRBD2 (5 bases). Trimming took off 2 bases at V and 2 bases at J, with 9 bases between the two ends. Germline assignment: CDR1 SGHRS and CDR2 YFSETQ. The CDR3 is 14 residues long.

As to this clonotype: The junction departs from germline at one end; a sequencing error may be responsible. The V call is TRBV5-6, the J call TRBJ1-1, with a weak D call TRBD1 (6 bases). CDR3 length: 16 residues. CDR1 and CDR2 (germline): SGHDT, YYEEEE. The CDR3 loop is CASSLDGGIWDTEAFF. CDR3 DNA sequence: TGCGCCAGCAGCTTGGATGGGGGCATTTGGGACACTGAAGCTTTCTTT.

In the case of this clonotype: A junction end diverges from the germline sequence, so it may reflect a read error. CDR3 coding DNA: TGTGCCGGCAGCCAAGCAGGAAGCAATCAGCCCCAGCATTTT. It is translated as CAGSQAGSNQPQHF. The chain links TRBV3-1 to TRBJ1-5, with D hard to call. There are 14 residues in the CDR3. Germline values: CDR1 LGHDT, CDR2 YNNKEL (reference sequence).

This clonotype has a handful of counts. This chain uses TRBV12-3 or TRBV12-4 with TRBJ1-4; 7 nucleotides match TRBD1. After removal of 5 bases from V and 8 bases from J, the junction contained 5 bases not matched to a gene. CDR3 length: 13 residues. The CDR3 here is CASSRTGREKLFF. The CDR3 coding sequence is TGTGCCAGCAGTCGGACAGGTCGCGAAAAACTGTTTTTT.

This clonotype was detected a few times. The CDR3 nucleotides read TGTGCCAGCAGCCCCTCGAAGTGGCAGTTCTTC. Its translation is CASSPSKWQFF. V is TRBV12-3 or TRBV12-4 and J is TRBJ2-1; D ambiguous. The V end was cut by 6 bases, the J end by 12 bases, with 12 bases between. The CDR3 is 11 residues long.

This clonotype has at least ten counts. This rearrangement joins TRBV28 to TRBJ2-1; D is uncertain. Germline V gene lookup returns CDR1 MDHEN and CDR2 SYDVKM. Trimming removed 2 bases at V and 0 bases at J, with 8 bases between. The length of the CDR3 is 15 residues. Here the CDR3 reads CASSLTPSSYNEQFF. Written as DNA, the CDR3 is TGTGCCAGCAGTTTAACCCCCAGCTCCTACAATGAGCAGTTCTTC. The variable domain in full, with the rest retrieved from reference TRBV28 and TRBJ2-1, is DVKVTQSSRYLVKRTGEKVFLECVQDMDHENMFWYRQDPGLGLRLIYFSYDVKMKEKGDIPEGYSVSREKKERFSLILESASTNQTSMYLCASSLTPSSYNEQFFGPGTRLTVL.

The V gene is TRBV10-3, the J gene TRBJ2-4; 9 bases align to TRBD1. CDR1 is ENHRY and CDR2 is SYGVKD in the germline V gene. V lost 0 bases and J lost 8; bases outside the gene matches: 8. The CDR3 consists of 16 residues. CDR3 sequence: CAISESWGQGRDIQYF. Here the CDR3 DNA reads TGTGCCATCAGTGAGTCCTGGGGACAGGGTAGGGACATTCAGTACTTC.

A few counts support this clonotype. The chain carries TRBV18 and TRBJ2-5; D perhaps matches TRBD1 (6 bases). CDR3 length: 15 amino acids. Germline loops: CDR1 KGHSH, CDR2 LQKENI. The V and J ends lost 1 base and 1 base respectively, with 10 bases between them. CDR3 DNA: TGTGCCAGCTCACCACGGAACAGGGCCCAAGAGACCCAGTACTTC. Its translation: CASSPRNRAQETQYF.

V is TRBV25-1 and J is TRBJ1-2; no clear D. The germline V and J ends were trimmed by 1 base and 2 bases, with 11 bases remaining between them. CDR1 is MGHDK, CDR2 SYGVNS, per germline. The CDR3 covers 15 residues. CDR3 loop: CASSESRRVNYGYTF. For the CDR3, the DNA is TGTGCCAGCAGTGAATCGAGGCGGGTCAACTATGGCTACACCTTC.

This rearrangement joins TRBV20-1 to TRBJ2-7, with 11 bases that match TRBD1. CDR1 is DFQATT, CDR2 SNEGSKA, per germline (reference sequence). This CDR3 spans 14 amino acids. V was pared by 0 bases and J by 9 bases, with 7 bases of the junction left unmatched. The CDR3 bases are TGCAGTGCTAGAGAGTCTGGACAGGGGGCTAGGCAGTACTTC. Translating gives CSARESGQGARQYF.

This chain links TRBV20-1 with TRBJ2-3; D remains unclear. The CDR3 is 13 amino acids. In germline, CDR1 is DFQATT, CDR2 SNEGSKA (reference sequence). With 6 bases removed from V and 2 bases from J, the gap between germline ends came to 12 bases. CDR3 sequence reads: CSARIPPTDTQYF. CDR3 DNA: TGCAGTGCCCGAATTCCCCCCACAGATACGCAGTATTTT.

This clonotype showed up many times. The rearrangement uses TRBV18 and TRBJ2-7, with D possibly being TRBD1 (6 bases). Germline V gives CDR1 KGHSH, CDR2 LQKENI. This CDR3 has 15 residues. V gave up 3 bases and J gave up 2 bases, with 14 bases separating them. CDR3 bases: TGTGCCAGCTCACCGGCGGACAGATTTGCCTACGAGCAGTACTTC. It translates to CASSPADRFAYEQYF.

The rearrangement links TRBV12-3 or TRBV12-4 to TRBJ1-5; 9 bases map to TRBD1. V was pared by 7 bases and J by 6 bases, with 7 bases of the junction left unmatched. The CDR3 covers 14 residues. The CDR3, as DNA: TGTGCCAGCACCAGGTCGGACAGGGGTCAGCCCCAGCATTTT. Residues: CASTRSDRGQPQHF.

The chain couples TRBV20-1 to TRBJ2-7, with D possibly being TRBD2 (6 bases). The V gene lost 2 bases and the J gene lost 4 bases, with 15 bases spanning the gap. The CDR3 totals 14 residues. The germline gives CDR1 DFQATT, CDR2 SNEGSKA (reference sequence). The CDR3 spells CSARLRDLAYEQYF. In nucleotides, the CDR3 is TGCAGTGCTAGACTCCGGGACTTAGCTTACGAGCAGTACTTC.